Described below is a single T cell receptor (beta chain) sequence and its context. The sample is drawn from a study of technical replicates of blood from several donors. V was cut by 5 bases and J by 6 bases, with 16 bases left in between. This CDR3 comprises 14 residues. The V gene's germline CDR1 is SGHTA and CDR2 FQGTGA. Some clones are missing from TCRdb's copy, which holds only in-frame ones; the method was immunoSEQ multiplex PCR. The profile shows about 74,000 clones, nearly 97% of them singletons. This rearrangement joins TRBV7-3 to TRBJ1-1, with D uncertain. The sample taken for sequencing was T cells isolated from PBMCs. The source of this sequence is a human donor in good health. CDR3 sequence: CASSVGVYGAEAFF. The CDR3 nucleotides are TGTGCCAGCAGCGTAGGAGTCTACGGGGCTGAAGCTTTCTTT.